The clone carrying this T cell receptor (beta chain) was counted at least ten times. Its antigen is not identified. The CDR3 is 13 residues long. Germline-derived CDR1 and CDR2 are MNHEY and SVGEGT. V lost 6 bases and J 5 bases, leaving 11 bases between the germline ends. The data derive from a study of identical twins. Addition of a universal primer site occurred through template switching, and cDNA carried unique molecular identifiers. TCRdb reprocessed the 5' RACE reads via MiXCR and lists one record per CDR3 protein. The sample includes 690,000 or so distinct CDR3 sequences, around 8.3% of them seen just once. Study-level points and caveats: In beta out-of-frame sequences, the excess sharing between twins was weaker. Zero-insertion results could be subject to partial confounding by invariant MAIT and iNKT cells. It was cross-sectional statistical analysis, not following the same donors, that the conclusions relied on.

This sample also appeared in a second study, on yellow fever vaccine responses in identical twins.

The sample comprised PBMCs. The V gene is TRBV6-2 or TRBV6-3, the J gene TRBJ2-1; possibly TRBD2 for D (5 bases). This TCR derives from a woman younger than 35 in good health. As DNA, the CDR3 is TGTGCCAGCAGGACGGGGAGTAACAATGAGCAGTTCTTC. Its protein is CASRTGSNNEQFF.